A single TCR beta chain is shown here with its context. It lacks a known antigen. No quality values exist for individual bases; no much larger clone is one base distant. Separate from the roughly 650-subject first cohort, the validation cohort of 95 to 150 subjects was the group to which the donors belonged. Library preparation used the immunoSEQ multiplex PCR assay. Per the authors' processing: A statistical classification framework was built for diagnosing cytomegalovirus status from the catalog of TCR beta chain sequences. Held by TCRdb, this immuneACCESS table contains in-frame sequences only and omits some clones. Under half of the omission traces to an unresolved V gene where checked; the cause of the rest is unknown. That table furnishes V, J and clone size, whereas the DNA furnished D and trimming. This sample holds some 45,000 clones; roughly 94% were observed only once. Around 8% of the sample is taken by the ten largest.

The germline V gene (reference sequence) provides CDR1 GTSNPN and CDR2 SVGIG. The CDR3 spans 13 residues, from the cysteine through the phenylalanine. The retained sequence is limited to the CDR3, 39 bases, with the frame set at the first base. The V end loses 3 bases and the J end loses 4 bases, and a stretch of 12 bases separates them. The data originate from a study of cytomegalovirus exposure and HLA in healthy donors (TCRdb year 2017). Context from the whole study: According to a later analysis, the 120 or so validation repertoires were produced on the same platform as the 666 repertoires of the first cohort. The aim of the study was to test whether cataloging public T cell receptors could identify signatures of past pathogen exposure. Besides the first cohort of approximately 710 subjects, a separate validation cohort made up of around 120 different subjects was used. The study combined high-throughput TCR immunosequencing, statistical association of individual TCRs with disease status, and machine learning to predict cytomegalovirus infection status. General study outcomes and caveats: Most TCR sequences were observed very rarely across donors, whereas some public TCRs were present in many individuals. The study gave a list of under 200 TCR beta chains associated with cytomegalovirus. A later analysis lacked HLA typing for the validation cohort, so it scored co-occurrence in that cohort across all 110 or so repertoires. According to the authors, the approach could potentially be generalized to other disease states and immunological phenotypes. In a later analysis, TCRs clustered in the first cohort were found to also tend to co-occur in the 110 or so validation repertoires, with 90% to 95% of cluster scores above 0. Three of the identified cytomegalovirus-associated TCR beta chains were confirmed in vitro to be specific for cytomegalovirus antigens. The classifier was reported to diagnose cytomegalovirus status with high specificity and sensitivity in both the original cohort and the validation cohort.

The receptor was derived from a woman aged 18 to 35 in good health and CMV-seropositive. What was sequenced was PBMCs. In this chain, TRBV30 is recombined with TRBJ2-5; TRBD2 might be the D gene, on 6 matching bases. CDR3 sequence: CAWRAPAGETQYF. The DNA reads TGTGCCTGGAGGGCCCCAGCGGGAGAGACCCAGTACTTC.